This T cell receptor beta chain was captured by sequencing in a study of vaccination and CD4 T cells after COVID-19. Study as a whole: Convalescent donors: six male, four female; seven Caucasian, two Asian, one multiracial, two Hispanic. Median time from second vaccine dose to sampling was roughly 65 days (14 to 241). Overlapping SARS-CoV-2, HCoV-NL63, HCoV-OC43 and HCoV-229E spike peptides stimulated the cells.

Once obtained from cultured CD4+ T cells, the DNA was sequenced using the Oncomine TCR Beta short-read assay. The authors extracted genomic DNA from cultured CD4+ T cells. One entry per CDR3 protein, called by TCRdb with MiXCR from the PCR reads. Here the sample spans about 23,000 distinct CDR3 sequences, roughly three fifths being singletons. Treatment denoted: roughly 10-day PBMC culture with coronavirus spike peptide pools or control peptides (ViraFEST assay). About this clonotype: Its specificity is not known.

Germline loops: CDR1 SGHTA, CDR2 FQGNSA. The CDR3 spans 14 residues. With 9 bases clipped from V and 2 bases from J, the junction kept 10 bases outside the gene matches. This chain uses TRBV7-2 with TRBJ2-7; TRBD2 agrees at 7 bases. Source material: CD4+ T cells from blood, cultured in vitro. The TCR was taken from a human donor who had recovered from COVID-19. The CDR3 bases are TGTGCCAGTACCCTGGCTAGCGGCACCTACGAGCAGTACTTC. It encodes CASTLASGTYEQYF.